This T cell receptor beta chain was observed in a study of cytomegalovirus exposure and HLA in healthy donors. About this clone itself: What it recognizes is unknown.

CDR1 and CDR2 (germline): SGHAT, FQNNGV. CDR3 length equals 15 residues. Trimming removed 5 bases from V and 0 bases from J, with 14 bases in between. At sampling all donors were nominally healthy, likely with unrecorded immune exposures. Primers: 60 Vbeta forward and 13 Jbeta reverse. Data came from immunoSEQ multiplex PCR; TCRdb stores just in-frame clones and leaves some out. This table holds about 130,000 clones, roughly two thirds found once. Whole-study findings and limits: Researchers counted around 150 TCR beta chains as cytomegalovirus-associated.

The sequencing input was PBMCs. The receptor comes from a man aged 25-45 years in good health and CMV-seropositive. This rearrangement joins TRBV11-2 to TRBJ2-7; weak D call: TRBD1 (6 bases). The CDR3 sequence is CASSPRTESSYEQYF. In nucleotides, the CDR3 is TGTGCCAGCAGCCCCCGGACAGAGAGCTCCTACGAGCAGTACTTC.